Each of the 21 T cell receptor beta chains below was sequenced from the same sample in a study of Graves' ophthalmopathy and Graves' hyperthyroidism. Scientists amplified the TCR beta CDR3 regions from RNA transcripts. First-round RT-PCR employed HTBI primers, with a second-round multiplex PCR after it. TCRdb redid the calling of the multiplex PCR reads with MiXCR, one entry per CDR3 protein. The sample holds about 660,000 distinct CDR3 sequences, 35% to 50% seen once. The sequenced sample was peripheral blood. The receptors stem from an adult man with Graves' ophthalmopathy.

The V call is TRBV27, the J call TRBJ1-2; TRBD1 is a possible D gene (5 bases). The germline gives CDR1 MNHEY, CDR2 SMNVEV (reference sequence). V was shortened by 5 bases and J by 4 bases, with 17 bases between the two germline ends. The length of the CDR3 is 15 residues. Written as DNA, the CDR3 is TGTGCCAGCAGTGCCTCCGGGGAGGGGCGCTATGGCTACACCTTC. Its translation: CASSASGEGRYGYTF.

This clonotype was found many times. This rearrangement joins TRBV29-1 to TRBJ2-5; TRBD1 is a possible D gene (6 bases). The CDR3 has 15 amino acids. The germline V and J ends were trimmed by 0 bases and 4 bases, with 15 bases remaining between them. CDR1 is SQVTM, CDR2 ANQGSEA, per germline. CDR3 DNA sequence: TGCAGCGTTGAAGAGGGACACCGAGAGGTAGAGACCCAGTACTTC. Amino acid sequence: CSVEEGHREVETQYF.

For this clonotype: This may stem from a read error, because a much larger clone lies one nucleotide away. V gene TRBV20-1 combines with J gene TRBJ1-2; D not resolved. This CDR3 contains 11 residues. CDR1 is DFQATT, CDR2 SNEGSKA, per germline (reference sequence). V shed 0 bases and J shed 5 bases, with 4 bases lying between them. The CDR3 here is CSAREGYGYTF. In DNA, the CDR3 is TGCAGTGCTAGAGAGGGGTATGGCTACACCTTC.

The chain carries TRBV27 and TRBJ1-2; 7 nucleotides line up with TRBD1. Germline CDR1 MNHEY, CDR2 SMNVEV (reference sequence). The CDR3 is 12 amino acids. V shed 8 bases, J shed 4 bases, and the junction held 4 bases outside the gene matches. The CDR3 DNA reads TGTGCCAGCTTGGACAGGCTCTATGGCTACACCTTC. Translation: CASLDRLYGYTF.

The CDR3 is CAIREEGRASEKLFF. CDR3 nucleotides: TGTGCCATCAGGGAGGAGGGCAGGGCATCCGAAAAACTGTTTTTT. The chain recombines TRBV10-3 with TRBJ1-4; D may be TRBD1 (5 bases). CDR1 and CDR2 from the germline V gene are ENHRY and SYGVKD. The ends were cut back, 6 bases at V and 8 bases at J, with 19 bases in the middle. The length of the CDR3 is 15 residues.

As concerns this clonotype: A much larger clone lies a single base off, so this may be a read error. The chain couples TRBV24-1 to TRBJ1-2, with TRBD1 as a possible D gene (6 bases). The germline V gene encodes CDR1 KGHDR and CDR2 SFDVKD. The CDR3 consists of 13 residues. The V end lost 6 bases, the J end lost 5 bases, and 12 bases lay between the germline ends. DNA for the CDR3: TGTGCCACCAGTAACAGGGTAGAGTATGGCTACACCTTC. The encoded protein is CATSNRVEYGYTF.

With respect to this clonotype: A much larger clone sits a single nucleotide away, making a read error possible. The chain carries TRBV2 and TRBJ1-5; 9 bases map to TRBD1. Germline V gene lookup returns CDR1 SNHLY and CDR2 FYNNEI. Unmatched junction bases numbered 14, after V lost 5 bases and J lost 0 bases. The CDR3 is 19 amino acids. The CDR3 reads CASSIPGQGIPYSNQPQHF. The DNA of the CDR3 is TGTGCCAGCAGTATCCCGGGACAGGGCATCCCCTATAGCAATCAGCCCCAGCATTTT.

J is TRBJ1-3 and V is TRBV19; D may be TRBD1 (5 bases). Trimming stripped 9 bases from V and 0 bases from J, with 15 bases between. CDR3 length: 15 residues. Germline values: CDR1 LNHDA, CDR2 SQIVND (reference sequence). This chain's CDR3 is CASTITGLSGNTIYF. DNA for the CDR3: TGTGCCAGCACGATCACAGGTCTCTCTGGAAACACCATATATTTT.

V usage is TRBV5-1 and J usage is TRBJ2-2; TRBD1 matches at 9 bases. CDR3 length equals 15 residues. J was trimmed by 3 bases and V by 4 bases; bases with no gene match: 4. Germline V gene sequence: CDR1 SGHRS, CDR2 YFSETQ. The CDR3, as DNA: TGCGCCAGCAGCCTGACAGGGGGGGACACCGGGGAGCTGTTTTTT. This gives the protein CASSLTGGDTGELFF.

Concerning this clonotype itself: A read error is possible here, since a much larger clone lies one base away. The V call is TRBV5-6, the J call TRBJ2-5; D is possibly TRBD1 (5 bases). CDR1 and CDR2 (germline): SGHDT, YYEEEE. This CDR3 spans 14 amino acids. The V gene lost 0 bases and the J gene lost 6 bases, with 12 bases spanning the gap. This CDR3 reads CASSLGAGWKTQYF. In DNA, the CDR3 is TGTGCCAGCAGCTTGGGGGCAGGGTGGAAGACCCAGTACTTC.

This clonotype was seen a few times. The chain is built from TRBV24-1 and TRBJ2-1, with 8 bases fitting TRBD1. Germline V gene data show CDR1 as KGHDR and CDR2 as SFDVKD. With V trimmed by 4 bases and J by 2 bases, 9 bases remained unmatched. The CDR3 is 17 residues long. The DNA of the CDR3 is TGTGCCACCAGTGACCGAAGACAGGGGTGGACCTACAATGAGCAGTTCTTC. It yields the protein CATSDRRQGWTYNEQFF.

This clonotype was seen only once. The chain uses TRBV14 and TRBJ1-3, with TRBD1 as a possible D gene (5 bases). CDR1 SGHDN and CDR2 FVKESK come from the germline V gene. This CDR3 is built from 14 residues. V lost 5 bases and J lost 1, with 9 bases in between. CDR3 bases: TGTGCCAGCAGCTACCGACAGTCTGGAAACACCATATATTTT. As protein: CASSYRQSGNTIYF.

This clonotype was counted only a few times. This chain uses TRBV4-3 with TRBJ2-7, with 7 bases aligning to TRBD2. Germline values: CDR1 LGHNA, CDR2 YSLEER. The CDR3 has 16 residues. The trim removed 0 bases at V and 0 bases at J, leaving 5 bases unmatched. Here the CDR3 reads CASSQDKWDYSYEQYF. CDR3 coding DNA: TGCGCCAGCAGCCAAGATAAGTGGGACTACTCCTACGAGCAGTACTTC.

The chain combines TRBV14 with TRBJ1-1; perhaps TRBD1 as D (5 bases). V was clipped by 0 bases and J by 5 bases, with 16 bases between them. This CDR3 contains 16 residues. Germline CDR1 is SGHDN and CDR2 is FVKESK. CDR3 protein: CASSQDVGGVWTEAFF. The DNA for the CDR3 is TGTGCCAGCAGCCAAGACGTCGGAGGGGTCTGGACTGAAGCTTTCTTT.

The rearrangement joins TRBV5-1 to TRBJ2-2; the D call may be TRBD1 or TRBD2 (5 bases each). Germline loops: CDR1 SGHRS, CDR2 YFSETQ. Between the trimmed V and J ends, which lost 6 bases and 3 bases, there was a span of 12 bases. The CDR3 is 14 residues long. CDR3 in amino acids: CASTGGGHTGELFF. The CDR3 DNA reads TGCGCCAGCACAGGTGGGGGACACACCGGGGAGCTGTTTTTT.

This clonotype appeared a few times. The chain is built from TRBV6-6 and TRBJ1-2, with D possibly being TRBD1 (6 bases). This CDR3 spans 13 amino acids. Germline V gene sequence: CDR1 MNHNY, CDR2 SVGAGI (reference sequence). The V end was cut by 6 bases, the J end by 4 bases, with 12 bases between. CDR3 protein: CASSQGHLYGYTF. The CDR3 DNA sequence: TGTGCCAGCAGCCAGGGACACCTCTATGGCTACACCTTC.

This clonotype was observed many times. Relative to the germline gene, one junction end is altered; a read error may explain this. The J gene is TRBJ1-5, the V gene TRBV7-7; possibly TRBD1 for D (5 bases). Germline V gene sequence: CDR1 SSHAT, CDR2 FNYEAQ (reference sequence). The CDR3 extends over 17 amino acids. The CDR3 protein is CASSFGPSGLGNQPQHF. CDR3 coding DNA: TGTGCTAGCAGCTTTGGGCCCTCAGGGCTGGGCAATCAGCCCCAGCATTTT.

This clonotype was observed at least ten times. The genes are TRBV7-8 and TRBJ1-3, with D unclear. Germline CDR1 SGHVS, CDR2 FQNEAQ. This CDR3 has 14 residues. V was shortened by 5 bases and J by 5 bases, with 13 bases between the two germline ends. CDR3 amino acids: CASSPHTTRNTIYF. The CDR3 DNA is TGTGCCAGCAGCCCTCATACCACCCGAAACACCATATATTTT.

The chain links TRBV7-2 to TRBJ2-7; D gene uncertain. Trimming cost V 6 bases and J 4 bases, with 25 bases left between them. Germline values: CDR1 SGHTA, CDR2 FQGNSA. CDR3 length: 17 amino acids. The CDR3 region has the DNA TGTGCCAGCAGTTTATCGATCGCGCCCCCCGCCCTTTACGAGCAGTACTTC. It translates to CASSLSIAPPALYEQYF.

The V and J genes are TRBV12-3 or TRBV12-4 and TRBJ1-2, with a possible D match to TRBD1 (5 bases). Trimming took 6 bases from V and 8 from J, leaving 16 bases between them. The CDR3 has 13 amino acids. The CDR3 loop reads CASRLGQSPGYTF. CDR3 nucleotide sequence: TGTGCCAGCAGACTCGGACAAAGCCCCGGCTACACCTTC.

This clonotype was picked up many times. This chain connects TRBV29-1 to TRBJ1-4; 8 bases align to TRBD1. This CDR3 contains 13 residues. Trimming removed 6 bases from V and 6 bases from J; junction bases left unmatched: 6. In germline, CDR1 is SQVTM, CDR2 ANQGSEA. The CDR3 nucleotides read TGCAGCGTCAGGGGGCGTAGTGATGAAAAACTGTTTTTT. This codes for CSVRGRSDEKLFF. Filled out from reference TRBV29-1 and TRBJ1-4, the complete variable domain reads SAVISQKPSRDICQRGTSLTIQCQVDSQVTMMFWYRQQPGQSLTLIATANQGSEATYESGFVIDKFPISRPNLTFSTLTVSNMSPEDSSIYLCSVRGRSDEKLFFGSGTQLSVL.